This TCR beta chain was identified in a study of cytomegalovirus exposure and HLA in healthy donors. CDR1 is SGHVS, CDR2 FQNEAQ, per germline. This CDR3 is 15 amino acids long. V was clipped by 4 bases and J by 1 base, with 13 bases between them. A multiplex PCR was run with 60 Vbeta primers and 13 Jbeta primers. Using immunoSEQ multiplex PCR, the repertoire was profiled, and TCRdb retains in-frame clones only, with some absent. The sample lists 150,000 to 200,000 clones; 79% were seen once. The rearrangement links TRBV7-8 to TRBJ1-1; a weak D match, TRBD1 (5 bases). Source material: PBMCs. The clonotype comes from a woman aged 35 to 49 in good health and CMV-seronegative. The CDR3 sequence is CASSSGGGANTEAFF. The CDR3 region has the DNA TGTGCCAGCAGCTCCGGGGGAGGAGCGAACACTGAAGCTTTCTTT.